The 5 T cell receptor beta chains below all came from one sample that was sequenced in a study of blood T cell repertoires in COVID-19. The method was immunoSEQ multiplex PCR; TCRdb's version includes in-frame clones alone and lacks a portion of them. The sample lists tens of thousands of clones, about 87% occurring once. The source material was peripheral blood. The receptors were gathered from a human donor in a cohort sampled during active COVID-19.

CDR3 sequence reads: CASSPGQDNSPLHF. The CDR3 DNA sequence: TGTGCCAGCAGTCCCGGACAGGATAATTCACCCCTCCACTTT. This chain joins TRBV9 and TRBJ1-6, with TRBD1 matching over 7 bases. CDR1 and CDR2 from the germline V gene are SGDLS and YYNGEE. J gave up 5 bases and V 5 bases, and 4 bases lay outside the gene matches. This CDR3 spans 14 amino acids. The complete variable domain, with remaining parts taken from reference TRBV9 and TRBJ1-6, reads DSGVTQTPKHLITATGQRVTLRCSPRSGDLSVYWYQQSLDQGLQFLIQYYNGEERAKGNILERFSAQQFPDLHSELNLSSLELGDSALYFCASSPGQDNSPLHFGNGTRLTVT.

This rearrangement joins TRBV28 to TRBJ2-7, with D possibly TRBD1 on 6 matching bases. This CDR3 is 14 amino acids long. The germline V gene has CDR1 MDHEN and CDR2 SYDVKM. Trimming removed 8 bases at V and 2 bases at J, with 16 bases between. CDR3 protein: CASCIEGDPYEQYF. DNA for the CDR3: TGTGCCAGCTGCATCGAGGGGGATCCCTACGAGCAGTACTTC.

The genes are TRBV7-2 and TRBJ1-5; D is unclear. The CDR3 extends over 15 amino acids. From germline, CDR1 is SGHTA and CDR2 FQGNSA. Trimming removed 7 bases at V and 3 bases at J, with 16 bases between. The CDR3 region has the DNA TGTGCCAGCACCTCCGGCGGACTAAACAATCAGCCCCAGCATTTT. Encoded protein: CASTSGGLNNQPQHF.

The J gene is TRBJ2-6, the V gene TRBV27; a weak D match, TRBD2 (5 bases). The V gene lost 4 bases and the J gene lost 0 bases, with 10 bases spanning the gap. From germline, CDR1 is MNHEY and CDR2 SMNVEV (reference sequence). The CDR3 is made up of 16 amino acids. The chain's CDR3 is CASSSDRDSGANVLTF. As DNA, the CDR3 is TGTGCCAGCAGTTCCGACCGGGACTCTGGGGCCAACGTCCTGACTTTC. The full variable domain, its missing parts supplied by reference TRBV27 and TRBJ2-6, is EAQVTQNPRYLITVTGKKLTVTCSQNMNHEYMSWYRQDPGLGLRQIYYSMNVEVTDKGDVPEGYKVSRKEKRNFPLILESPSPNQTSLYFCASSSDRDSGANVLTFGAGSRLTVL.

The V call is TRBV4-2, the J call TRBJ2-5; D is unclear. V was cut by 0 bases and J by 10 bases, with 15 bases left in between. CDR3 length equals 14 residues. From germline, CDR1 is LGHNA and CDR2 YNFKEQ. CDR3 in DNA: TGTGCCAGCAGCCAAGAGGGCGTTAAGACGGACCAGTACTTC. It translates to CASSQEGVKTDQYF.